This T cell receptor beta chain emerged from a study of blood T cell repertoires in COVID-19. Study details: In each case, the material was cDNA or gDNA derived from T cells, B-cell-depleted T cells, or PBMCs.

Libraries were prepared by immunoSEQ multiplex PCR; TCRdb keeps only in-frame clonotypes and omits some of them. The sample shows around 260,000 clones, approximately 83% of them seen only once. CDR1 and CDR2 from the germline V gene are MNHEY and SVGAGI. This CDR3 comprises 16 residues. V was clipped by 0 bases and J by 4 bases; unmatched bases: 5. The study recruited people aged about 18 to 95 years across 24 US areas. Recovery meant two consecutive negative NP/OP PCR tests, professional clearance, or resolved symptoms. Input material: PBMCs or T cells enriched from blood (not recorded which). This receptor was obtained from a woman in her twenties or thirties who had recovered from COVID-19. The V call is TRBV6-5, the J call TRBJ1-2, with 10 bases matching TRBD1. The CDR3 region has the DNA TGTGCCAGCAGTTACTCGACAGGGGGCGCGGGCTATGGCTACACCTTC. It codes for CASSYSTGGAGYGYTF.